A selection of T cell receptor beta chains follows, all from one sample in a study of tumor-infiltrating lymphocytes in primary liver carcinoma. TCRdb redid the calling of the multiplex PCR reads with MiXCR, one entry per CDR3 protein. The sample includes a few hundred thousand distinct CDR3 sequences, 58% of them seen just once. The sample comprised peripheral blood. The receptors shown here come from a woman in her 30s with primary liver carcinoma and hepatitis B virus infection. CDR3s include the opening cysteine and the closing phenylalanine or tryptophan. A D gene is named only where the DNA matches it firmly. Clone size appears in some rows only: once, few, many, or a class for an expanded clone.

D gene,J gene,clone size,V gene,CDR3 protein,CDR3 DNA
TRBD1,TRBJ2-1,NA,TRBV11-1,CASSSPGQGSVNERFF,TGTGCCAGCAGCTCGCCTGGACAGGGTTCCGTAAATGAGCGGTTCTTC
NA,TRBJ1-6,few,TRBV4-3,CASSQDGGNSPLHF,TGCGCCAGCAGCCAAGACGGGGGGAATTCACCCCTCCACTTT
TRBD2,TRBJ2-7,few,TRBV13,CASSLGRGGRNYEQYF,TGTGCCAGCAGCTTAGGCCGCGGGGGAAGGAATTACGAGCAGTACTTC
NA,TRBJ1-1,NA,TRBV6-6,CASNGRTTNTEAFF,TGTGCCAGCAATGGACGGACGACGAACACTGAAGCTTTCTTT
NA,TRBJ1-5,NA,TRBV6-6,CASSQGLSDQPQHF,TGTGCCAGCAGTCAGGGCCTCTCCGATCAGCCCCAGCATTTT
NA,TRBJ2-1,NA,TRBV6-2/TRBV6-3,CDIRSEGGQFF,TGTGACATCAGGAGCGAGGGTGGGCAGTTCTTC
NA,TRBJ2-1,few,TRBV6-5,CASSYSAIGVNEQFF,TGTGCCAGCAGTTACTCCGCCATAGGGGTCAATGAGCAGTTCTTC
NA,TRBJ2-1,once,TRBV30,CAWSGIGGQANEQFF,TGTGCCTGGAGTGGCATCGGTGGGCAGGCAAATGAGCAGTTCTTC
TRBD2,TRBJ2-1,medium-sized,TRBV6-1,CASSEGLAGGHEQFF,TGTGCCAGCAGTGAAGGGTTAGCGGGAGGCCATGAGCAGTTCTTC
TRBD2,TRBJ2-5,many,TRBV4-3,CASSQGLAGGFQETQYF,TGCGCCAGCAGCCAAGGGCTAGCGGGAGGGTTCCAAGAGACCCAGTACTTC
TRBD2,TRBJ2-3,NA,TRBV6-2/TRBV6-3,CASRPSGRRTDTQYF,TGTGCCAGCAGGCCGAGCGGGAGACGCACAGATACGCAGTATTTT
TRBD1,TRBJ2-5,many,TRBV5-5,CASSADRRGTQYF,TGTGCCAGCAGCGCGGACAGGCGAGGGACCCAGTACTTC
NA,TRBJ2-3,NA,TRBV1,CTSSPRTAFKIPTDTRYF,TGCACCAGCAGCCCCCGGACAGCATTTAAAATCCCGACAGATACGCGGTATTTT
NA,TRBJ1-4,many,TRBV29-1,CSVVGQLNEKLFF,TGCAGCGTTGTTGGTCAGTTAAATGAAAAACTGTTTTTT
NA,TRBJ2-1,NA,TRBV6-5,CASSYAYRSYNEQFF,TGTGCCAGCAGTTACGCCTACAGGTCCTACAATGAGCAGTTCTTC
NA,TRBJ2-2,NA,TRBV5-1,CASSSKAAPATGELFF,TGCGCCAGCAGCTCAAAAGCCGCCCCGGCCACCGGGGAGCTGTTTTTC
NA,TRBJ2-3,NA,TRBV11-2,CVSRGLADSTDTQYF,TGTGTCAGCAGGGGGCTAGCGGACAGCACAGATACGCAGTATTTT
TRBD2,TRBJ2-3,once,TRBV11-2,CASSYIAGVPDTRYF,TGTGCCAGCAGCTACATAGCGGGTGTGCCAGATACGCGGTATTTT
NA,TRBJ1-6,few,TRBV5-8,CASSFLDGYNSPLHF,TGTGCCAGCAGCTTCCTAGACGGCTATAATTCACCCCTCCACTTT
TRBD2,TRBJ2-1,NA,TRBV10-3,CAISESTTGRRSSYNGQFF,TGTGCCATCAGTGAGTCAACTACCGGGAGGAGGAGCTCCTACAATGGGCAGTTCTTC
NA,TRBJ1-3,NA,TRBV4-1,CASSQIGNTIYF,TGCGCCAGCAGCCAAATAGGAAACACCATATATTTT
NA,TRBJ2-5,NA,TRBV14,CASSLYRVPETQYF,TGTGCCAGCAGCCTCTATAGGGTACCAGAGACCCAGTACTTC
NA,TRBJ2-5,few,TRBV28,CASSRGLNQETQYF,TGTGCCAGCAGTCGCGGACTAAATCAAGAGACCCAGTACTTC
NA,TRBJ2-7,NA,TRBV6-1,CVAQEYQSYEQYF,TGTGTCGCCCAAGAGTACCAATCCTACGAGCAGTACTTC